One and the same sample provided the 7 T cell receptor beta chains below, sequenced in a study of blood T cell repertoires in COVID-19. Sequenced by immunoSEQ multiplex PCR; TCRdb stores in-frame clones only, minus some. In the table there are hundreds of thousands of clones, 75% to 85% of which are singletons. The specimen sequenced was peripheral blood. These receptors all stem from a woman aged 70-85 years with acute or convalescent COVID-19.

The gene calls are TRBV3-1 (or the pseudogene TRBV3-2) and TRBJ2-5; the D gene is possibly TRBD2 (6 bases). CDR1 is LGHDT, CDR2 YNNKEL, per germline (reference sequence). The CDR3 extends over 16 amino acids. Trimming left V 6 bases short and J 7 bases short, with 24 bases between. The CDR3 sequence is CASRLGGTRTGGTQYF. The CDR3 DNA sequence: TGTGCCAGCAGGCTAGGCGGGACCCGAACCGGGGGGACCCAGTACTTC.

CDR3 sequence: CASSRDRGAGANVLTF. The CDR3 bases are TGCGCCAGCTCCCGGGACAGGGGCGCTGGGGCCAACGTCCTGACTTTC. This chain uses TRBV4-1 with TRBJ2-6; TRBD1 agrees at 10 bases. CDR1 and CDR2 (germline): MGHRA, YSYEKL. V was pared by 8 bases and J by 2 bases, with 6 bases of the junction left unmatched. The CDR3 totals 16 residues.

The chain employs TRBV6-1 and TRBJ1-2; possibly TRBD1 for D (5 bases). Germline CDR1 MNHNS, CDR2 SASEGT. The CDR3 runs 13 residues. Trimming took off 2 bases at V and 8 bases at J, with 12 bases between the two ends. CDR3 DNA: TGTGCCAGCAGTGAAACAGGACGATTGGGCTACACCTTC. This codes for CASSETGRLGYTF.

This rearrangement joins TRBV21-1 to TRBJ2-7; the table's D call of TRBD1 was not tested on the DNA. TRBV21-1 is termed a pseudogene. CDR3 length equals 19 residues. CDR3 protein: CASSKALRHTRRTYYEQYF. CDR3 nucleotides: TGTGCCAGCAGCAAAGCGCTAAGACACACCCGAAGGACATACTACGAGCAGTACTTC.

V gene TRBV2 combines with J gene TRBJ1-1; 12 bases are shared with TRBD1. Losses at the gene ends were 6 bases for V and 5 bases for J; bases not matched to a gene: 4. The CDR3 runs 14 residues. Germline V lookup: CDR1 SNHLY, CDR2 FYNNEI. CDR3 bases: TGTGCCAGCAGCCGGGACAGGGGGCCAACTGAAGCTTTCTTT. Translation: CASSRDRGPTEAFF.

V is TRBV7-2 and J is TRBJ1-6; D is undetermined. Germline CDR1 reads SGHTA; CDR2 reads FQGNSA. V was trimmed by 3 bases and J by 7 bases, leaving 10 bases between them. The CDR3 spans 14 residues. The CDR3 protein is CASSLTGWNSPLHF. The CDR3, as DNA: TGTGCCAGCAGCTTGACCGGGTGGAATTCACCCCTCCACTTT.

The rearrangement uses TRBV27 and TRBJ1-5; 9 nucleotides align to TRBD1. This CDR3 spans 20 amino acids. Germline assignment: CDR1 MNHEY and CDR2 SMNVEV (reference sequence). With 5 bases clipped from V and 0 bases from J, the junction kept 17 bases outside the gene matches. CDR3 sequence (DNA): TGTGCCAGCAGTAAGTCCGGGACAGGGTTTTCATATAATAGCAATCAGCCCCAGCATTTT. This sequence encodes CASSKSGTGFSYNSNQPQHF.